The 22 T cell receptor beta chains below come from one sample, sequenced in a study of blood T cell repertoires in COVID-19 (dated by TCRdb to 2018 to 2021). Library creation used the immunoSEQ multiplex PCR assay. Drawn from immuneACCESS, this table holds only the in-frame rearrangements with V and J called that TCRdb kept. Clones are partly lost; checked studies trace under half to an unresolved V gene and leave the rest unexplained. Here the sample has around 240,000 clones; roughly 86% occur a single time. The ten largest clones represent over 2% of the sample. Sequenced material: PBMCs or T cells enriched from blood (not recorded which). The receptor source for this set is a woman in her forties or fifties who had recovered from COVID-19.

The genes are TRBV19 and TRBJ1-1, with D hard to call. The CDR3 runs 14 residues. V gave up 7 bases and J gave up 4 bases, with 16 bases separating them. Germline V CDR1 and CDR2: LNHDA, SQIVND (reference sequence). The CDR3, as DNA: TGTGCCAGTATCCCCCCTGAGGGAGCCACTGAAGCTTTCTTT. Protein product: CASIPPEGATEAFF.

CDR3 protein: CASSLSTGNTEAFF. CDR3 nucleotide sequence: TGTGCCAGCAGCTTATCAACAGGGAACACTGAAGCTTTCTTT. This chain links TRBV7-2 with TRBJ1-1, with D tentatively TRBD1 (5 bases). Trimming shortened V by 2 bases and J by 1 base, and 8 bases separated the two germline ends. Germline V gene lookup returns CDR1 SGHTA and CDR2 FQGNSA. The CDR3 has 14 residues.

This chain links TRBV6-4 with TRBJ2-1, with 12 bases that match TRBD2. The V gene's germline CDR1 is MRHNA and CDR2 SNTAGT. This CDR3 contains 15 residues. Trimming took 4 bases from V and 9 from J; bases not matched to a gene: 7. DNA of the CDR3: TGTGCCAGCAGTGCCCTAGCGGGGGGGCCTGGTGAGCAGTTCTTC. Translated, it gives CASSALAGGPGEQFF.

This chain uses TRBV20-1 with TRBJ2-7; 13 bases line up with TRBD2. V lost 3 bases to trimming and J lost 6 bases; unmatched junction nucleotides: 5. The germline V gene encodes CDR1 DFQATT and CDR2 SNEGSKA (reference sequence). The CDR3 loop spans 14 amino acids. CDR3 bases: TGCAGTGCTAGTGGACTAGCGGGAGTGGGCGAGCAGTACTTC. It translates to CSASGLAGVGEQYF.

The chain carries TRBV5-1 and TRBJ1-6; a possible D gene is TRBD1 (5 bases). V was pared by 1 base and J by 0 bases, with 11 bases between. Per germline, CDR1 SGHRS and CDR2 YFSETQ. The CDR3 has 17 amino acids. The CDR3, as DNA: TGCGCCAGCAGCTTGACCGACAGAAGCTCCTATAATTCACCCCTCCACTTT. Translated: CASSLTDRSSYNSPLHF.

The chain uses TRBV4-3 and TRBJ1-1; possibly TRBD1 for D (6 bases). The CDR3 runs 13 residues. CDR1 and CDR2 (germline): LGHNA, YSLEER. Trimming removed 4 bases at V and 1 base at J, with 7 bases between. This chain's CDR3 is CASSLRGNTEAFF. The DNA for the CDR3 is TGCGCCAGCAGCCTCAGGGGGAACACTGAAGCTTTCTTT.

The chain carries TRBV7-2 and TRBJ2-7; 11 bases line up with TRBD2. CDR3 length: 17 amino acids. V was pared by 4 bases and J by 2 bases, with 10 bases of the junction left unmatched. The germline V gene has CDR1 SGHTA and CDR2 FQGNSA. The CDR3 here is CASSYGTSGLLAYEQYF. CDR3 DNA: TGTGCCAGCAGCTATGGGACTAGCGGCCTACTAGCCTACGAGCAGTACTTC.

This chain joins TRBV4-1 and TRBJ2-5; 11 bases line up with TRBD2. Germline CDR1 is MGHRA and CDR2 is YSYEKL. V lost 6 bases and J lost 2; bases outside the gene matches: 14. The CDR3 covers 18 residues. The CDR3 DNA sequence: TGCGCCAGCAGACCCACTGTGGTTAGCGGGGGGGTACAAGAGACCCAGTACTTC. Protein: CASRPTVVSGGVQETQYF.

V and J are TRBV7-2 and TRBJ2-7; no reliable D call. The CDR3 loop spans 13 amino acids. The ends were cut back, 5 bases at V and 1 base at J, with 9 bases in the middle. From germline, CDR1 is SGHTA and CDR2 FQGNSA. CDR3 loop: CASSPRVSYEQYF. The CDR3 DNA sequence: TGTGCCAGCAGCCCCCGGGTTTCCTACGAGCAGTACTTC.

This chain connects TRBV2 to TRBJ2-7; 7 nucleotides agree with TRBD2. The V and J ends lost 8 bases and 2 bases, in that order; junction bases with no gene match: 9. This CDR3 is 14 amino acids long. Germline V gene lookup returns CDR1 SNHLY and CDR2 FYNNEI. The CDR3 DNA sequence: TGTGCCAGCCGGTCTCCTGGGGGGGCCTACGAGCAGTACTTC. It translates to CASRSPGGAYEQYF.

This CDR3 reads CASSLFGSKWGYTF. CDR3 in DNA: TGTGCCAGCAGTTTATTCGGTTCAAAATGGGGCTACACCTTC. The chain joins TRBV28 to TRBJ1-2, with D unclear. The CDR3 is 14 residues long. CDR1 is MDHEN, CDR2 SYDVKM, per germline. V gave up 1 base and J gave up 8 bases, with 14 bases separating them.

This clone was seen once. The chain has TRBV19 and TRBJ2-1, with TRBD2 matching over 9 bases. CDR3 size: 15 residues. The junction had 7 bases not matched to a gene; V was cut back by 1 base and J by 9 bases. The germline gives CDR1 LNHDA, CDR2 SQIVND (reference sequence). CDR3 coding DNA: TGTGCCAGTAGTATAGCGTCTAGCGGGATTGGTGAGCAGTTCTTC. This sequence encodes CASSIASSGIGEQFF.

The genes are TRBV11-3 and TRBJ1-2; D remains unclear. V was clipped by 5 bases and J by 2 bases, with 9 bases between them. The V gene's germline CDR1 is SGHNT and CDR2 YENEEA. This CDR3 is built from 13 residues. The DNA of the CDR3 is TGTGCCAGCAGCAGCGGTCTAAACTATGGCTACACCTTC. Its protein is CASSSGLNYGYTF.

This chain joins TRBV18 and TRBJ2-7; TRBD2 aligns across 8 bases. Trimming cost V 0 bases and J 5 bases; bases outside gene matches: 18. This CDR3 comprises 19 residues. In germline, CDR1 is KGHSH, CDR2 LQKENI. As DNA, the CDR3 is TGTGCCAGCTCACCACCTTATCCACCACTAGCGGTAACCAAGGACGAGCAGTACTTC. It is translated as CASSPPYPPLAVTKDEQYF.

This clone was seen once. This chain joins TRBV6-5 and TRBJ1-3, with D hard to call. Germline V lookup: CDR1 MNHEY, CDR2 SVGAGI. V lost 0 bases to trimming and J lost 9 bases, with 9 bases between them. This CDR3 spans 13 amino acids. The CDR3 region has the DNA TGTGCCAGCAGTTACTCGAATTCGGGCACCATATATTTT. Translating gives CASSYSNSGTIYF.

This chain connects TRBV24-1 to TRBJ1-4, with 9 positions matching TRBD1. CDR1 and CDR2 from the germline V gene are KGHDR and SFDVKD. After removal of 2 bases from V and 6 bases from J, the junction contained 3 bases not matched to a gene. The CDR3 covers 15 residues. The CDR3, as DNA: TGTGCCACCAGTGATTCCGGGACAGGGTATGAAAAACTGTTTTTT. Residues: CATSDSGTGYEKLFF.

V and J are TRBV19 and TRBJ1-2; tentatively, D is TRBD1 (6 bases). Trimming left V 9 bases short and J 4 bases short, with 12 bases between. This CDR3 is 12 amino acids long. In germline, CDR1 is LNHDA, CDR2 SQIVND (reference sequence). The CDR3, as DNA: TGTGCCAGCCGGGACATTCCCTATGGCTACACCTTC. Its protein product is CASRDIPYGYTF.

This clone was detected once. The chain recombines TRBV13 with TRBJ1-6; D remains ambiguous. CDR3 length: 16 residues. Trimming cost V 1 base and J 7 bases, with 14 bases left between them. The germline CDR1 and CDR2 sequences are PRHDT and FYEKMQ (reference sequence). The CDR3, as DNA: TGTGCCAGCAGCTTAGCGACTGCTAAACCAAATTCACCCCTCCACTTT. Translated: CASSLATAKPNSPLHF.

The J gene is TRBJ1-2, the V gene TRBV7-2; TRBD1 matches at 7 bases. Germline lookup yields CDR1 SGHTA and CDR2 FQGNSA. V trimming: 3 bases; J trimming: 8 bases; junction bases outside the gene matches: 15. The CDR3 spans 16 residues. The CDR3 reads CASSLSPQTGVRGYTF. CDR3 bases: TGTGCCAGCAGCTTGAGCCCCCAAACAGGGGTAAGGGGCTACACCTTC. The full variable domain, rest sourced from reference TRBV7-2 and TRBJ1-2, is GAGVSQSPSNKVTEKGKDVELRCDPISGHTALYWYRQSLGQGLEFLIYFQGNSAPDKSGLPSDRFSAERTGGSVSTLTIQRTQQEDSAVYLCASSLSPQTGVRGYTFGSGTRLTVV.

The chain couples TRBV7-9 to TRBJ1-1; D ambiguous. This CDR3 has 14 residues. Trimming stripped 3 bases from V and 1 base from J, with 9 bases between. Germline V gene data show CDR1 as SEHNR and CDR2 as FQNEAQ (reference sequence). The CDR3 bases are TGTGCCAGCAGCTTGCCCGAGAGGAACACTGAAGCTTTCTTT. Its protein is CASSLPERNTEAFF.

In the case of this clone: The same CDR3 also results from other DNA sequences found in this sample. V usage is TRBV9 and J usage is TRBJ2-1; 7 bases line up with TRBD1. Germline V CDR1 and CDR2: SGDLS, YYNGEE. The ends lost 0 bases at V and 0 bases at J; junction bases unmatched: 3. The CDR3 length is 16 residues. The CDR3 DNA reads TGTGCCAGCAGCGTAGCTGAGGGGGCCTCCTACAATGAGCAGTTCTTC. This encodes CASSVAEGASYNEQFF.

The chain is built from TRBV5-1 and TRBJ2-3, with D perhaps TRBD1 (6 bases). Between the trimmed V and J ends, which lost 3 bases and 3 bases, there was a span of 11 bases. Germline V gene sequence: CDR1 SGHRS, CDR2 YFSETQ. This CDR3 contains 14 residues. CDR3 bases: TGCGCCAGCAGCTCACGGCAGGGGACAGATACGCAGTATTTT. As protein: CASSSRQGTDTQYF.